This passage covers 30 T cell receptor beta chains from one sample sequenced in a study of shared clonotypes between healthy human individuals. TCRdb's copy holds only in-frame clones and misses some; the assay was immunoSEQ multiplex PCR. The top ten hold 1.2% to 1.5% of the sample, which has about 1 million clones, roughly 80% seen once. The sample was memory CD4+ T cells sorted from blood. Subset given: CD45RA-negative fraction. Receptors originate from a man aged 18 to 35 in good health.

As concerns this clone: Within the sample, other DNA sequences also encode this same CDR3. This chain connects TRBV10-3 to TRBJ2-3, with a possible D match to TRBD2 (6 bases). CDR1 is ENHRY and CDR2 is SYGVKD in the germline V gene. The CDR3 runs to 13 residues. V lost 4 bases to trimming and J lost 5 bases, with 10 bases between them. The CDR3 is CAISGGREDTQYF. DNA for the CDR3: TGTGCCATCAGTGGAGGGCGGGAAGATACGCAGTATTTT.

This clone was counted between two and nine times. J is TRBJ2-3 and V is TRBV10-2; 7 bases align to TRBD1. Germline CDR1 and CDR2: WSHSY and SAAADI. Trimming removed 8 bases from V and 2 bases from J; junction bases left unmatched: 10. This CDR3 is built from 15 residues. CDR3 region: CASAPGGQITDTQYF. DNA of the CDR3: TGCGCCAGCGCACCAGGGGGACAAATCACAGATACGCAGTATTTT.

This clone has just one count. The gene calls are TRBV2 and TRBJ2-1; the D gene could be TRBD1 or TRBD2 (5 bases each). The germline V gene encodes CDR1 SNHLY and CDR2 FYNNEI. The length of the CDR3 is 15 residues. Trimming pared 2 bases from V and 9 bases from J, leaving 17 bases between. The CDR3: CASSEQGSKRGEQFF. The CDR3 region has the DNA TGTGCCAGCAGTGAACAGGGCAGCAAACGGGGTGAGCAGTTCTTC. The full variable domain, its missing parts supplied by reference TRBV2 and TRBJ2-1, is EPEVTQTPSHQVTQMGQEVILRCVPISNHLYFYWYRQILGQKVEFLVSFYNNEISEKSEIFDDQFSVERPDGSNFTLKIRSTKLEDSAMYFCASSEQGSKRGEQFFGPGTRLTVL.

The CDR3 DNA reads TGCGCCAGCAGCCAAGATGAGGACTCCTACACCGGGGAGCTGTTTTTT. Its translation: CASSQDEDSYTGELFF. The V call is TRBV4-1, the J call TRBJ2-2; maybe TRBD2 (5 bases). The germline gives CDR1 MGHRA, CDR2 YSYEKL. The CDR3 has 16 residues. Trimming shortened V by 0 bases and J by 3 bases, and 11 bases separated the two germline ends.

The V gene is TRBV19, the J gene TRBJ2-4; no firm D call. Trimming took 3 bases from V and 1 from J, leaving 10 bases between them. CDR1 and CDR2 (germline): LNHDA, SQIVND (reference sequence). CDR3 length: 15 residues. The CDR3 loop reads CASSMNSPAKNIQYF. The CDR3 DNA reads TGTGCCAGTAGTATGAACAGTCCGGCCAAAAACATTCAGTACTTC.

The J gene is TRBJ2-1, the V gene TRBV7-2, with D possibly TRBD1 on 6 matching bases. This CDR3 has 15 residues. The germline V gene has CDR1 SGHTA and CDR2 FQGNSA. Trimming stripped 0 bases from V and 4 bases from J, with 10 bases between. The CDR3 reads CASSLAGGWYNEQFF. CDR3 nucleotide sequence: TGTGCCAGCAGCTTAGCAGGGGGATGGTACAATGAGCAGTTCTTC.

V gene TRBV28 combines with J gene TRBJ2-2, with D unclear. Germline V gene sequence: CDR1 MDHEN, CDR2 SYDVKM. The CDR3 is made up of 14 amino acids. V shed 5 bases and J shed 2 bases, with 9 bases lying between them. The CDR3 DNA follows: TGTGCCAGCAGTCCGTCGACTAACACCGGGGAGCTGTTTTTT. Protein product: CASSPSTNTGELFF.

In this sample, this clone turned up many times. The rearrangement uses TRBV19 and TRBJ2-2, with D tentatively TRBD1 (5 bases). V gave up 3 bases and J gave up 6 bases, with 11 bases separating them. The CDR3 is made up of 14 amino acids. Germline V CDR1 and CDR2: LNHDA, SQIVND (reference sequence). The CDR3 region is CASSILAGPGELFF. Here the CDR3 DNA reads TGTGCCAGTAGTATTTTGGCAGGGCCCGGGGAGCTGTTTTTT.

V and J are TRBV9 and TRBJ2-1, with D uncertain. CDR1 SGDLS and CDR2 YYNGEE come from the germline V gene. The CDR3 is 16 amino acids. The ends were cut back, 0 bases at V and 5 bases at J, with 15 bases in the middle. CDR3 loop: CASSVGLGRSDNEQFF. CDR3 bases: TGTGCCAGCAGCGTAGGACTCGGTCGGTCCGACAATGAGCAGTTCTTC.

Only a few counts were recorded for this clone. The chain has TRBV5-1 and TRBJ2-1, with D possibly called TRBD1 or TRBD2 (6 bases each). V dropped 0 bases and J dropped 8 bases, with 18 bases sitting between them. This CDR3 comprises 16 residues. The germline CDR1 and CDR2 sequences are SGHRS and YFSETQ. For the CDR3, the DNA is TGCGCCAGCAGCTTGGCCATAGGGGGGAGTATCTATGAGCAGTTCTTC. This encodes CASSLAIGGSIYEQFF.

The chain joins TRBV6-5 to TRBJ1-5, with D unclear. This CDR3 is built from 14 residues. Germline CDR1 MNHEY, CDR2 SVGAGI. Trimming removed 6 bases from V and 1 base from J, with 10 bases in between. The CDR3 region has the DNA TGTGCCAGCAGCACGGACGGGAGCAATCAGCCCCAGCATTTT. This gives the protein CASSTDGSNQPQHF.

This chain uses TRBV2 with TRBJ2-2, with TRBD2 identical over 7 bases. In germline, CDR1 is SNHLY, CDR2 FYNNEI. This CDR3 has 16 amino acids. The J segment lost 3 bases and the V segment lost 5 bases, leaving 9 bases of the junction unmatched. DNA for the CDR3: TGTGCCAGCAGTCCTCCGGGACGGGGGGACACCGGGGAGCTGTTTTTT. Translation gives CASSPPGRGDTGELFF.

To note about this clone: This probably arose from a read error, given a far larger clone one base away. This sample also contains other DNA sequences that code for the same CDR3. This chain uses TRBV5-1 with TRBJ2-6; 7 positions match TRBD2. The CDR3 has 17 residues. CDR1 and CDR2 (germline): SGHRS, YFSETQ. In nucleotides, the CDR3 is TGTGCCAGCAGCGCGGGGGACTCCAACTCTGGGGCCAACGTCCTGACTTTC. Its translation: CASSAGDSNSGANVLTF.

J is TRBJ1-5 and V is TRBV28; tentatively, D is TRBD1 (5 bases). V was cut by 7 bases and J by 1 base, with 17 bases left in between. The CDR3 runs to 16 residues. Per the germline V gene, CDR1 is MDHEN and CDR2 is SYDVKM. For the CDR3, the DNA is TGTGCCAGCACCCTGGAGAGCTCAGGGAGCAATCAGCCCCAGCATTTT. Amino acid sequence: CASTLESSGSNQPQHF.

The chain has TRBV5-1 and TRBJ2-3; D remains ambiguous. Trimming stripped 3 bases from V and 7 bases from J, with 12 bases between. The CDR3 contains 13 residues. Germline-derived CDR1 and CDR2 are SGHRS and YFSETQ. The CDR3 is CASSSSSLNTQYF. CDR3 DNA: TGCGCCAGCAGCTCTTCGAGTCTTAATACGCAGTATTTT.

The chain couples TRBV11-2 to TRBJ1-1; D is undetermined. Germline values: CDR1 SGHAT, CDR2 FQNNGV. The CDR3 has 15 amino acids. The germline V and J ends were trimmed by 0 bases and 6 bases, with 14 bases remaining between them. The chain's CDR3 is CASSLDWGKGSEAFF. CDR3 nucleotide sequence: TGTGCCAGCAGCTTAGACTGGGGAAAAGGCTCTGAAGCTTTCTTT.

This clone was detected only once. CDR3 in DNA: TGTGCCAGCAGCTCAGCACTAGACCCATCGCTCGCAGATACGCAGTATTTT. Encoded protein: CASSSALDPSLADTQYF. J is TRBJ2-3 and V is TRBV5-4; TRBD2 might be the D (5 bases). V gave up 3 bases and J gave up 4 bases, with 21 bases separating them. The CDR3 extends over 17 amino acids. In germline, CDR1 is SGHNT, CDR2 YYREEE (reference sequence).

Comments on this clone: Its ends do not fully match the called genes, so a read error is possible. DNA of the CDR3: TGTGCCAGCAGCCTAGCCGGGACGGCAAATAATTCACCCCTCCACTTT. Protein product: CASSLAGTANNSPLHF. V is TRBV7-2 and J is TRBJ1-6, with D possibly matching TRBD1 (5 bases). Germline-derived CDR1 and CDR2 are SGHTA and FQGNSA. The CDR3 is 16 residues long.

V usage is TRBV30 and J usage is TRBJ2-3; TRBD2 aligns across 8 bases. V lost 0 bases and J lost 0; bases outside the gene matches: 5. CDR1 GTSNPN and CDR2 SVGIG come from the germline V gene (reference sequence). The CDR3 runs 16 residues. The CDR3 loop is CAWSVGLAGSTDTQYF. The DNA for the CDR3 is TGTGCCTGGAGTGTCGGGCTAGCGGGTAGCACAGATACGCAGTATTTT.

V gene TRBV5-1 combines with J gene TRBJ1-3; no definite D call. The CDR3 is 14 residues long. V was cut by 0 bases and J by 4 bases, with 8 bases left in between. CDR1 is SGHRS, CDR2 YFSETQ, per germline. The CDR3 region is CASSLGGLGNTIYF. CDR3 DNA: TGCGCCAGCAGCTTGGGAGGGCTCGGAAACACCATATATTTT.

V gene TRBV30 combines with J gene TRBJ2-3; a possible D gene is TRBD1 (5 bases). The germline V gene encodes CDR1 GTSNPN and CDR2 SVGIG (reference sequence). V was shortened by 3 bases and J by 3 bases, with 16 bases between the two germline ends. The CDR3 totals 15 residues. The CDR3 reads CAWRGRLRGTDTQYF. CDR3 in DNA: TGTGCCTGGAGAGGGCGGCTTAGGGGTACAGATACGCAGTATTTT.

The chain employs TRBV5-5 and TRBJ1-5; no reliable D call. Germline V CDR1 and CDR2: SGHKS, YYEKEE (reference sequence). Trimming pared 5 bases from V and 2 bases from J, leaving 11 bases between. The CDR3 runs to 14 residues. The CDR3 loop is CASRTGFGNQPQHF. The CDR3 DNA is TGTGCCAGCAGAACGGGGTTCGGCAATCAGCCCCAGCATTTT. Combining the CDR3 with reference TRBV5-5 and TRBJ1-5 gives the whole variable domain DAGVTQSPTHLIKTRGQQVTLRCSPISGHKSVSWYQQVLGQGPQFIFQYYEKEERGRGNFPDRFSARQFPNYSSELNVNALLLGDSALYLCASRTGFGNQPQHFGDGTRLSIL.

This clone was detected only a few times. The chain combines TRBV4-1 with TRBJ2-5, with a weak D call TRBD2 (6 bases). This CDR3 is built from 16 residues. Trimming stripped 1 base from V and 1 base from J, with 13 bases between. Germline CDR1 and CDR2: MGHRA and YSYEKL. The CDR3 region has the DNA TGCGCCAGCAGCCAAGGGGCGGGGCGGAGCCAAGAGACCCAGTACTTC. The encoded protein is CASSQGAGRSQETQYF.

Comments on this clone: This CDR3 is also generated by other DNA sequences in the sample. The chain recombines TRBV5-4 with TRBJ2-7; 9 positions match TRBD1. The CDR3 sequence is 14 residues long. Germline CDR1 and CDR2: SGHNT and YYREEE (reference sequence). V lost 3 bases to trimming and J lost 2 bases; unmatched junction nucleotides: 3. The CDR3: CASSSGTGPYEQYF. The CDR3, as DNA: TGTGCCAGCAGCTCGGGGACAGGGCCCTACGAGCAGTACTTC.

The rearrangement joins TRBV6-5 to TRBJ1-2; 7 bases map to TRBD1. Germline lookup yields CDR1 MNHEY and CDR2 SVGAGI. Trimming removed 6 bases from V and 3 bases from J; junction bases left unmatched: 4. The CDR3 loop spans 13 amino acids. CDR3 sequence: CASSLGQYYGYTF. CDR3 nucleotide sequence: TGTGCCAGCAGCTTGGGACAGTACTATGGCTACACCTTC.

To note about this clone: In the same sample, other DNA sequences code for this CDR3. The J gene is TRBJ1-5, the V gene TRBV5-5; possible D gene TRBD1, 5 bases. The CDR3 runs to 14 residues. Trimming cost V 2 bases and J 3 bases, with 9 bases left between them. The germline CDR1 and CDR2 sequences are SGHKS and YYEKEE (reference sequence). CDR3 in DNA: TGTGCCAGCAGCTTCGCAGGGCCCAATCAGCCCCAGCATTTT. This codes for CASSFAGPNQPQHF.

The chain uses TRBV19 and TRBJ1-4; D remains unclear. With 0 bases removed from V and 4 bases from J, the gap between germline ends came to 3 bases. This CDR3 has 13 residues. Germline V gene lookup returns CDR1 LNHDA and CDR2 SQIVND (reference sequence). The CDR3 spells CASSIDFNEKLFF. As DNA, the CDR3 is TGTGCCAGTAGTATAGATTTTAATGAAAAACTGTTTTTT.

The chain has TRBV5-4 and TRBJ2-2, with 7 nucleotides matching TRBD2. The CDR3 totals 14 residues. V lost 4 bases, J lost 4 bases, and 4 bases stayed unmatched. Looked up from germline, CDR1 is SGHNT and CDR2 is YYREEE (reference sequence). In nucleotides, the CDR3 is TGTGCCAGCAGCATCGGGACTACCACCGGGGAGCTGTTTTTT. Translating it yields CASSIGTTTGELFF.

The rearrangement joins TRBV10-3 to TRBJ2-7, with TRBD1 matching over 8 bases. V was clipped by 4 bases and J by 6 bases; unmatched bases: 8. Germline lookup yields CDR1 ENHRY and CDR2 SYGVKD. This CDR3 region has 14 residues. The CDR3 nucleotides read TGTGCCATCAGTGTCCAGCAGGGGGCTGGCGAGCAGTACTTC. This codes for CAISVQQGAGEQYF.

The chain is built from TRBV18 and TRBJ2-5; weak D call: TRBD2 (5 bases). Looked up from germline, CDR1 is KGHSH and CDR2 is LQKENI. V was trimmed by 1 base and J by 2 bases, leaving 11 bases between them. The CDR3 contains 15 residues. This CDR3 is CASSPQSGGQETQYF. DNA of the CDR3: TGTGCCAGCTCACCACAGTCGGGCGGGCAAGAGACCCAGTACTTC.